This TCR beta chain originates from a study of CD8 T cells in ankylosing spondylitis. V dropped 1 base and J dropped 3; count of bases not matched to a gene: 5. The CDR3 extends over 16 amino acids. CDR1 and CDR2 from the germline V gene are SGHAT and FQNNGV. TCRdb fed the 5' RACE reads into MiXCR, producing one record per CDR3 protein. Among 200,000 to 300,000 distinct CDR3 sequences listed, over 30% were seen once. The clonotype comes from a male donor with ankylosing spondylitis or in good health (not recorded which). This chain joins TRBV11-2 and TRBJ2-1; 8 nucleotides align to TRBD2. The sequenced sample was blood, either unsorted or a sorted T cell fraction (not recorded which). For the CDR3, the DNA is TGTGCCAGCAGCTTAGTAGTTAGCGGGGTCTACAATGAGCAGTTCTTC. Residues: CASSLVVSGVYNEQFF.